This T cell receptor beta chain was captured in a study of blood T cell repertoires in COVID-19. Study context: PBMCs, B-cell-depleted T cells, or T cells provided the cDNA or gDNA that made up the material.

The table came from immunoSEQ multiplex PCR; TCRdb's copy has only in-frame clones and leaves some out. The sample contains approximately 120,000 clones, about four fifths of which appear only once. The sample was peripheral blood. The origin of this receptor is a man between 60 and 75 years old with acute or convalescent COVID-19.

The CDR3: CASSKAGAASPGELFF. In DNA, the CDR3 is TGTGCCAGCAGCAAAGCGGGGGCAGCTAGTCCCGGGGAGCTGTTTTTT. This chain joins TRBV21-1 and TRBJ2-2; TRBD1, the D gene given by the table, was not confirmed from the DNA. TRBV21-1 represents a pseudogene. The CDR3 has 16 amino acids.